Listed here is a single T cell receptor beta chain. Its antigen is still unknown. TCRdb's copy holds only in-frame clones and misses some; the assay was immunoSEQ multiplex PCR. This sample has about 350,000 clones, with about 91% found just once. The entry originates in a study of Ad26.COV2.S vaccination and SARS-CoV-2 variants. The CDR3 has 14 amino acids. V lost 6 bases, J lost 0 bases, and 10 bases lay in between. Germline V gene data show CDR1 as LGHDT and CDR2 as YNNKEL (reference sequence). Whole-study findings and limits: The TCR-based breadth and depth measures might underestimate overall T cell responses.

The chain uses TRBV3-1 (or the pseudogene TRBV3-2) and TRBJ2-3, with D possibly matching TRBD1 (5 bases). The sample consisted of peripheral blood, taken after recovery from COVID-19. This clonotype originated in a human donor who had recovered from COVID-19. This CDR3 is CASSRDSSTDTQYF. CDR3 nucleotide sequence: TGTGCCAGCAGTCGAGACAGTAGCACAGATACGCAGTATTTT.